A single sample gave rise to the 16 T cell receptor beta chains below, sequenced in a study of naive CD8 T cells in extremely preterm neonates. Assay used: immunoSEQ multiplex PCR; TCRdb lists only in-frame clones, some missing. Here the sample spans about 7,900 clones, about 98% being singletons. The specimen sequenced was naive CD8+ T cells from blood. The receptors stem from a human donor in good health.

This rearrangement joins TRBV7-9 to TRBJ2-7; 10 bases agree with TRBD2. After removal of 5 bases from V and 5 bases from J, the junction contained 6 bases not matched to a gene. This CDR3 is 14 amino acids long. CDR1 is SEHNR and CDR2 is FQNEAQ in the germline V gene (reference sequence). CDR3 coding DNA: TGTGCCAGCAGCCGGCCGGGACTAGCGAACGAGCAGTACGTC. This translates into CASSRPGLANEQYV.

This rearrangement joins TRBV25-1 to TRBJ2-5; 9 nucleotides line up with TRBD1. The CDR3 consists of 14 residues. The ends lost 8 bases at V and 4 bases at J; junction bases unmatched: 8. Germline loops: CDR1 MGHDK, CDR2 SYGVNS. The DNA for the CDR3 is TGTGCCAGCTCCACAGGGGGCGCAGGAGAGACCCAGTACTTC. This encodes CASSTGGAGETQYF.

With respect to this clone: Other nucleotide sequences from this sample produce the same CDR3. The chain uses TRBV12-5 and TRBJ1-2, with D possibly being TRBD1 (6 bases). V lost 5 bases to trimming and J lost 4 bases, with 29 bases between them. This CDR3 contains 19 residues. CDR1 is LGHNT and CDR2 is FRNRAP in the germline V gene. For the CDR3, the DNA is TGTGCTAGTGGTCGTTTGGGCTTGCAGGGGCAGGGAAAGACCTATGGCTACACCTTC. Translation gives CASGRLGLQGQGKTYGYTF. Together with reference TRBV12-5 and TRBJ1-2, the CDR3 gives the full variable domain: DARVTQTPRHKVTEMGQEVTMRCQPILGHNTVFWYRQTMMQGLELLAYFRNRAPLDDSGMPKDRFSAEMPDATLATLKIQPSEPRDSAVYFCASGRLGLQGQGKTYGYTFGSGTRLTVV.

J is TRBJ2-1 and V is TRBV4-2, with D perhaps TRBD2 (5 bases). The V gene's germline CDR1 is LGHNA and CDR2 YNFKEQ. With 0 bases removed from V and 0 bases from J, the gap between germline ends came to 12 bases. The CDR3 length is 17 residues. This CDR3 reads CASSQDLERSSYNEQFF. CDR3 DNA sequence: TGTGCCAGCAGCCAAGATCTCGAGCGGAGCTCCTACAATGAGCAGTTCTTC.

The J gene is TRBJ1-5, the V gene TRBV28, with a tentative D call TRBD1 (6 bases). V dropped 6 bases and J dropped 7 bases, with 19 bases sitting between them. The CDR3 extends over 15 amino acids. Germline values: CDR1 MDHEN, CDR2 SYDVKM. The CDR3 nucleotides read TGTGCCAGCAGCCCCACAGGGAATGAAAAACAGCCCCAGCATTTT. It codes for CASSPTGNEKQPQHF.

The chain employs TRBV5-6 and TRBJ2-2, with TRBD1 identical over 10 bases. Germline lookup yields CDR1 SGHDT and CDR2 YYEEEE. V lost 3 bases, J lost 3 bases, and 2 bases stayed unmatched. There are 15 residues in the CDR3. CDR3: CASSWGTGDTGELFF. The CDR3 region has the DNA TGTGCCAGCAGCTGGGGGACAGGGGACACCGGGGAGCTGTTTTTT.

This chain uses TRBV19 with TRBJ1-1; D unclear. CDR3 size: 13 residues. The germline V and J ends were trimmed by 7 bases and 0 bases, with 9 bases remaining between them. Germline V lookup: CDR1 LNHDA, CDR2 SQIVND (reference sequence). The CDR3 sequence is CASNLGVNTEAFF. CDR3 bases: TGTGCCAGTAACCTAGGTGTGAACACTGAAGCTTTCTTT.

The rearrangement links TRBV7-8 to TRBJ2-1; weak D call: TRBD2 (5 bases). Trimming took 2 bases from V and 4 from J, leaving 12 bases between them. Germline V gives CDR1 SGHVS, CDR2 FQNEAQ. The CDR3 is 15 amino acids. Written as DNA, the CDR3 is TGTGCCAGCAGCTTAACCAGCGGCGGATACAATGAGCAGTTCTTC. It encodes CASSLTSGGYNEQFF.

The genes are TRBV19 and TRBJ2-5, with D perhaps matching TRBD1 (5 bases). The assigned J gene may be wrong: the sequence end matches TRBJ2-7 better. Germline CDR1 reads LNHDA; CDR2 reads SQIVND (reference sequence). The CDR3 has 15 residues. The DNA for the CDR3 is TGTGCCAGTAGTATAGGAGGACAACTAAGCTACGAGCAGTACTTC. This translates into CASSIGGQLSYEQYF.

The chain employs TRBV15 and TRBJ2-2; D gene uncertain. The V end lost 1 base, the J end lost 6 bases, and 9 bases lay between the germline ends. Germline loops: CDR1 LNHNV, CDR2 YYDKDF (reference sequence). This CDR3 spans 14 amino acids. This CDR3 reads CATSRAVSAGELFF. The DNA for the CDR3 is TGTGCCACCAGCAGAGCAGTTTCAGCCGGGGAGCTGTTTTTT.

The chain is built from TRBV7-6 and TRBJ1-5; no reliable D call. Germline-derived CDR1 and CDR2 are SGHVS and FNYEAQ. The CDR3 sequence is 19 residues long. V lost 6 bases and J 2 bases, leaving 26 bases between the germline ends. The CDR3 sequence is CASSRSGIRDYRGNQPQHF. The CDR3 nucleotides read TGTGCCAGCAGTCGTTCTGGGATACGGGATTATCGGGGCAATCAGCCCCAGCATTTT.

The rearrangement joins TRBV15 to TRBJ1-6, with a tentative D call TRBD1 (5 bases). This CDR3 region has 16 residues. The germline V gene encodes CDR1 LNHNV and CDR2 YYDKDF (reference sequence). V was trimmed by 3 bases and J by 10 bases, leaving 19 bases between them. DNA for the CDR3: TGTGCCACCAGCAGCGATACGACATGGGGCTACTCACCCCTCCACTTT. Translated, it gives CATSSDTTWGYSPLHF.

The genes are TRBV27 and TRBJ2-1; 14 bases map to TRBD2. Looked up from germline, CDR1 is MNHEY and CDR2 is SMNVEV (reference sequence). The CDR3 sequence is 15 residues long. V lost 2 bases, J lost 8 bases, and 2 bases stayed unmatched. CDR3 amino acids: CASSLGTSGSYEQFF. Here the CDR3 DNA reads TGTGCCAGCAGTTTAGGGACTAGCGGGAGCTATGAGCAGTTCTTC.

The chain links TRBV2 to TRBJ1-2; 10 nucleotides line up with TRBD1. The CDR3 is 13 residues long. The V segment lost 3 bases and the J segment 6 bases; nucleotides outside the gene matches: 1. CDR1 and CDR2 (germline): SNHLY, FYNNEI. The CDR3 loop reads CASSEGTGDGYTF. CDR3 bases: TGTGCCAGCAGTGAGGGGACAGGGGATGGCTACACCTTC.

CDR3 nucleotide sequence: TGTGCCAGCAGCTTAGGCGCTTTCCTAGCGGGGAACAACGAGCAGTACTTC. Translated, it gives CASSLGAFLAGNNEQYF. The rearrangement joins TRBV7-2 to TRBJ2-7; 9 positions agree with TRBD2. CDR3 length: 17 amino acids. In germline, CDR1 is SGHTA, CDR2 FQGNSA. Trimming took 1 base from V and 5 from J; bases not matched to a gene: 12.

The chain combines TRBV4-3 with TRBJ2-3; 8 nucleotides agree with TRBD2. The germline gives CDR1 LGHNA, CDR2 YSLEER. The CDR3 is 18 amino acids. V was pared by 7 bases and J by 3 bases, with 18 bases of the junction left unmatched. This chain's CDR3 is CASTNNPMIAGQTDTQYF. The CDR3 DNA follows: TGCGCCAGCACCAATAACCCGATGATAGCGGGGCAAACAGATACGCAGTATTTT.